The next 20 T cell receptor beta chains were all read from a single sample in a study of Ad26.COV2.S vaccination and SARS-CoV-2 variants. Assay: immunoSEQ multiplex PCR; the TCRdb copy retains only in-frame clones and omits some. The sample shows about 350,000 clones, 65% to 90% of them seen only once. Regarding treatment: around 19 received Ad26.COV2.S at low or high dose, single or two shots; five or six received placebo; per-sample allocation not given. Sampling took place 63 days after the first vaccine or placebo injection. Specimen: peripheral blood, collected in a trial of Ad26.COV2.S vaccine versus placebo. The receptors here all came from a person aged 18 to 59 who received the Ad26.COV2.S COVID-19 vaccine or a placebo.

In its sample, this clone was seen once. The genes are TRBV5-6 and TRBJ1-2; D remains ambiguous. CDR3 length: 16 amino acids. V lost 4 bases and J lost 7, with 23 bases in between. Germline lookup yields CDR1 SGHDT and CDR2 YYEEEE. The CDR3 bases are TGTGCCAGCAGCCCCCAAAGGGCAGGTTACGATGTTGGCTACACCTTC. Translating gives CASSPQRAGYDVGYTF. The complete variable domain, with remaining parts taken from reference TRBV5-6 and TRBJ1-2, reads DAGVTQSPTHLIKTRGQQVTLRCSPKSGHDTVSWYQQALGQGPQFIFQYYEEEERQRGNFPDRFSGHQFPNYSSELNVNALLLGDSALYLCASSPQRAGYDVGYTFGSGTRLTVV.

The chain carries TRBV9 and TRBJ2-7; TRBD1 aligns across 7 bases. The CDR3 sequence is 15 residues long. Germline trimming cut 4 bases from V and 4 bases from J; bases unmatched to any gene: 11. CDR1 SGDLS and CDR2 YYNGEE come from the germline V gene. CDR3 amino acids: CASSPGTVPGYEQYF. For the CDR3, the DNA is TGTGCCAGCAGCCCCGGGACAGTCCCGGGGTACGAGCAGTACTTC.

The V and J genes are TRBV19 and TRBJ2-7; TRBD1 might be the D (5 bases). The germline V gene has CDR1 LNHDA and CDR2 SQIVND (reference sequence). Trimming cost V 9 bases and J 6 bases, with 18 bases left between them. The CDR3 has 13 amino acids. CDR3 amino acids: CASLKTVIVEQYF. Written as DNA, the CDR3 is TGTGCCAGCCTGAAGACAGTAATCGTCGAGCAGTACTTC.

A note on this clone: Other DNA sequences in the same sample also yield this CDR3. Here the CDR3 DNA reads TGTGCCACAGCAACGGGGGATACTGAAGCTTTCTTT. As protein: CATATGDTEAFF. This rearrangement joins TRBV10-3 to TRBJ1-1; a possible D gene is TRBD1 (5 bases). Trimming removed 10 bases from V and 5 bases from J, with 14 bases in between. Germline CDR1 ENHRY, CDR2 SYGVKD. CDR3 length equals 12 residues.

This clone was found a few times. The chain is built from TRBV4-2 and TRBJ2-1, with D perhaps TRBD2 (6 bases). Trimming left V 1 base short and J 5 bases short, with 12 bases between. This CDR3 has 15 amino acids. Germline CDR1 LGHNA, CDR2 YNFKEQ. The DNA for the CDR3 is TGTGCCAGCAGCCAAGGGGGTAGCGGAGACAATGAGCAGTTCTTC. This sequence encodes CASSQGGSGDNEQFF.

To note about this clone: Other DNA sequences in this specimen translate into the identical CDR3. The chain carries TRBV12-3 or TRBV12-4 and TRBJ1-6; D unresolved. The V and J ends lost 4 bases and 5 bases respectively, with 3 bases between them. The CDR3 length is 12 residues. The CDR3 nucleotides read TGTGCCAGCAGTTCGCATAATTCACCCCTCCACTTT. Translation: CASSSHNSPLHF.

V gene TRBV28 combines with J gene TRBJ2-3; D unresolved. The V gene lost 3 bases and the J gene lost 4 bases, with 8 bases spanning the gap. CDR1 MDHEN and CDR2 SYDVKM come from the germline V gene. The CDR3 contains 13 residues. CDR3 loop: CASSFAGADTQYF. CDR3 nucleotide sequence: TGTGCCAGCAGTTTTGCAGGAGCAGATACGCAGTATTTT.

The chain combines TRBV19 with TRBJ1-1; no reliable D call. Germline assignment: CDR1 LNHDA and CDR2 SQIVND (reference sequence). The CDR3 runs to 13 residues. V shed 3 bases and J shed 3 bases, with 8 bases lying between them. Written as DNA, the CDR3 is TGTGCCAGTAGTATCGGGCGGGACACTGAAGCTTTCTTT. Protein: CASSIGRDTEAFF.

CDR3 nucleotide sequence: TGTGCCATCAGCGGGGAGAACAGGGGGAATGAAAAACTGTTTTTT. Protein sequence: CAISGENRGNEKLFF. The chain recombines TRBV10-3 with TRBJ1-4, with 8 nucleotides matching TRBD1. The junction had 8 bases not matched to a gene; V was cut back by 6 bases and J by 5 bases. Germline lookup yields CDR1 ENHRY and CDR2 SYGVKD. This CDR3 spans 15 amino acids.

In nucleotides, the CDR3 is TGCAGCGTTGAAGTGGGACAGGGTATAGACGAGCAGTACTTC. Translated: CSVEVGQGIDEQYF. V is TRBV29-1 and J is TRBJ2-7; 9 positions agree with TRBD1. The CDR3 extends over 14 amino acids. Germline CDR1 is SQVTM and CDR2 is ANQGSEA. Trimming cost V 1 base and J 5 bases; bases outside gene matches: 6.

The CDR3 DNA follows: TGTGCCAGCAAATCCGCGACAGGACGCACTGAAGCTTTCTTT. Translating it yields CASKSATGRTEAFF. The chain couples TRBV7-2 to TRBJ1-1; TRBD1 might be the D (6 bases). CDR3 size: 14 residues. From germline, CDR1 is SGHTA and CDR2 FQGNSA. Trimming removed 7 bases from V and 4 bases from J, with 16 bases in between.

This clone occurred a few times. The rearrangement uses TRBV12-5 and TRBJ1-2; 12 nucleotides match TRBD1. Germline V lookup: CDR1 LGHNT, CDR2 FRNRAP. This CDR3 comprises 15 residues. Unmatched junction bases numbered 6, after V lost 6 bases and J lost 4 bases. CDR3 sequence (DNA): TGTGCTAGTGGCCCCGGGACAGGGGGCGGCTATGGCTACACCTTC. As protein: CASGPGTGGGYGYTF. Full variable domain (outside the CDR3, taken from reference TRBV12-5 and TRBJ1-2): DARVTQTPRHKVTEMGQEVTMRCQPILGHNTVFWYRQTMMQGLELLAYFRNRAPLDDSGMPKDRFSAEMPDATLATLKIQPSEPRDSAVYFCASGPGTGGGYGYTFGSGTRLTVV.

The gene calls are TRBV6-2 or TRBV6-3 and TRBJ2-3; possibly TRBD1 or TRBD2 for D (5 bases each). Trimming cost V 2 bases and J 3 bases, with 12 bases left between them. CDR3 size: 15 residues. Germline loops: CDR1 MNHEY, CDR2 SVGEGT. CDR3 nucleotide sequence: TGTGCCAGCAGTTACGGGGACGTTGCAACAGATACGCAGTATTTT. Amino acids: CASSYGDVATDTQYF.

This chain joins TRBV2 and TRBJ2-1; 10 bases are a match to TRBD2. CDR1 and CDR2 from the germline V gene are SNHLY and FYNNEI. V lost 0 bases, J lost 6 bases, and 5 bases stayed unmatched. The CDR3 is 16 amino acids. CDR3 sequence reads: CASSEARLAGANEQFF. The DNA for the CDR3 is TGTGCCAGCAGTGAAGCGCGGCTAGCGGGGGCCAATGAGCAGTTCTTC.

As concerns this clone: Distinct nucleotide sequences in the sample also encode this CDR3. The genes are TRBV18 and TRBJ1-2; perhaps TRBD1 as D (6 bases). The CDR3 is made up of 14 amino acids. The V end lost 2 bases, the J end lost 3 bases, and 10 bases lay between the germline ends. CDR1 is KGHSH, CDR2 LQKENI, per germline. This chain's CDR3 is CASSPNRDHYGYTF. DNA of the CDR3: TGTGCCAGCTCACCAAACAGGGATCACTATGGCTACACCTTC.

As regards this clone: Different DNA sequences within this sample yield the same CDR3. The chain uses TRBV6-5 and TRBJ2-5, with D tentatively TRBD2 (6 bases). The CDR3 sequence is 14 residues long. The V end lost 2 bases, the J end lost 4 bases, and 11 bases lay between the germline ends. CDR1 is MNHEY and CDR2 is SVGAGI in the germline V gene. CDR3 region: CASSYGGAGETQYF. The CDR3 DNA is TGTGCCAGCAGTTACGGAGGGGCTGGAGAGACCCAGTACTTC.

In its sample, this clone was seen many times. V and J are TRBV28 and TRBJ2-7; 10 nucleotides agree with TRBD1. Unmatched junction bases numbered 1, after V lost 2 bases and J lost 6 bases. This CDR3 has 13 amino acids. Germline V lookup: CDR1 MDHEN, CDR2 SYDVKM. CDR3 coding DNA: TGTGCCAGCAGTTTAGACAGGGGGCGCGAGCAGTACTTC. Protein: CASSLDRGREQYF. The whole variable domain, filled in from reference TRBV28 and TRBJ2-7, reads DVKVTQSSRYLVKRTGEKVFLECVQDMDHENMFWYRQDPGLGLRLIYFSYDVKMKEKGDIPEGYSVSREKKERFSLILESASTNQTSMYLCASSLDRGREQYFGPGTRLTVT.

The chain combines TRBV27 with TRBJ2-2; D call uncertain. The CDR3 sequence is 14 residues long. Germline V lookup: CDR1 MNHEY, CDR2 SMNVEV (reference sequence). Trimming removed 2 bases from V and 7 bases from J, with 11 bases in between. The CDR3 sequence: CASSLGESFGELFF. The DNA for the CDR3 is TGTGCCAGCAGTTTAGGTGAGTCGTTCGGGGAGCTGTTTTTT.

This sequence joins TRBV5-1 and TRBJ2-1; possibly TRBD1 for D (5 bases). Trimming shortened V by 1 base and J by 8 bases, and 13 bases separated the two germline ends. The V gene's germline CDR1 is SGHRS and CDR2 YFSETQ. The CDR3 is 14 amino acids. CDR3 sequence: CASSLMGRPDEQFF. The CDR3 coding sequence is TGCGCCAGCAGCTTGATGGGGCGACCCGATGAGCAGTTCTTC.

CDR3 coding DNA: TGTGCCAGCAGCTTAGTGGGGAGTCTAAGTACAATCAATGAGCAGTTCTTC. Residues: CASSLVGSLSTINEQFF. This chain links TRBV11-2 with TRBJ2-1; a weak D match, TRBD2 (5 bases). Between the trimmed V and J ends, which lost 1 base and 6 bases, there was a span of 19 bases. The length of the CDR3 is 17 residues. Germline V lookup: CDR1 SGHAT, CDR2 FQNNGV.